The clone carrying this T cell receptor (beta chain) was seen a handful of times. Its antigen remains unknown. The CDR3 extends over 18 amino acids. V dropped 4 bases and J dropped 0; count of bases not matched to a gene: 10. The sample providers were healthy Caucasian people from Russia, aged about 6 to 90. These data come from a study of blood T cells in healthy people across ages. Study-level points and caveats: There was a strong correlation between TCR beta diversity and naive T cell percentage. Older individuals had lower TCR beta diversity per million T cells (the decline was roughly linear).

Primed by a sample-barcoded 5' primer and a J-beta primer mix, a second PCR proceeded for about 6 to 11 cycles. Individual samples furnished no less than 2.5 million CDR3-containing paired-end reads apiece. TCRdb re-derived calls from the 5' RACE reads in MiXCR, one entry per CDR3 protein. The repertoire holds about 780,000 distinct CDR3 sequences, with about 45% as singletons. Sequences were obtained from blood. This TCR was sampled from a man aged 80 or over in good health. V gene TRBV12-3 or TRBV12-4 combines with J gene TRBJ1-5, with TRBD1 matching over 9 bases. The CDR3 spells CASSYGTGRSNSNQPQHF. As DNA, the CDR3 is TGTGCCAGCAGTTATGGGACAGGGAGATCGAATAGCAATCAGCCCCAGCATTTT.